This passage covers 17 T cell receptor beta chains from one sample sequenced in a study of shared clonotypes between healthy human individuals. This table comes from immunoSEQ multiplex PCR, and its TCRdb copy is limited to in-frame clones, with some not included. Of 850,000 to 1,100,000 clones in the sample, roughly 77% were seen once. Sequencing was carried out using memory CD4+ T cells from PBMCs. Subset of the sample: CD45RA-negative fraction. These receptors all come from a man aged 18 to 30 in good health. Some clones in this sample may be carry-over from other donors' samples.

This chain links TRBV11-2 with TRBJ2-7; D unclear. V was cut by 1 base and J by 4 bases, with 8 bases left in between. This CDR3 spans 13 amino acids. Germline CDR1 and CDR2: SGHAT and FQNNGV. The CDR3 bases are TGTGCCAGCAGCTTAGGGCAGCCATACGAGCAGTACTTC. This encodes CASSLGQPYEQYF. Full variable domain (rest looked up from reference TRBV11-2 and TRBJ2-7): EAGVAQSPRYKIIEKRQSVAFWCNPISGHATLYWYQQILGQGPKLLIQFQNNGVVDDSQLPKDRFSAERLKGVDSTLKIQPAKLEDSAVYLCASSLGQPYEQYFGPGTRLTVT.

V gene TRBV5-1 combines with J gene TRBJ2-3, with a weak D call TRBD1 (6 bases). This CDR3 is built from 14 residues. Germline loops: CDR1 SGHRS, CDR2 YFSETQ. Trimming pared 5 bases from V and 5 bases from J, leaving 15 bases between. CDR3 loop: CASSPRQARDTQYF. CDR3 DNA: TGCGCCAGCAGTCCTAGACAGGCACGAGATACGCAGTATTTT.

CDR3 nucleotide sequence: TGTGCCAGCACTCAGGGACCACACCAAGAGACCCAGTACTTC. Its translation: CASTQGPHQETQYF. The V call is TRBV2, the J call TRBJ2-5; D is perhaps TRBD1 or TRBD2 (5 bases each). This CDR3 is 14 amino acids long. The V and J ends lost 7 bases and 0 bases respectively, with 12 bases between them. Per germline, CDR1 SNHLY and CDR2 FYNNEI.

The chain joins TRBV7-2 to TRBJ2-1; 9 nucleotides line up with TRBD2. In germline, CDR1 is SGHTA, CDR2 FQGNSA. This CDR3 comprises 17 residues. V gave up 2 bases and J gave up 0 bases; unmatched junction bases: 5. CDR3 region: CASSLLAGRSSYNEQFF. The CDR3 DNA reads as TGTGCCAGCAGCTTACTAGCGGGAAGAAGCTCCTACAATGAGCAGTTCTTC.

The V gene is TRBV14, the J gene TRBJ1-1, with no clear D. Trimming pared 2 bases from V and 7 bases from J, leaving 11 bases between. Germline-derived CDR1 and CDR2 are SGHDN and FVKESK. The CDR3 is made up of 13 amino acids. CDR3 in DNA: TGTGCCAGCAGCCAAAATAGGCCTAATGAAGCTTTCTTT. Amino acids: CASSQNRPNEAFF.

The CDR3 sequence: CASSLRGSGGYTF. The CDR3 DNA follows: TGTGCCAGCAGCCTCAGGGGGTCGGGGGGCTACACCTTC. This chain uses TRBV27 with TRBJ1-2, with 7 positions matching TRBD1. The length of the CDR3 is 13 residues. Germline lookup yields CDR1 MNHEY and CDR2 SMNVEV (reference sequence). V shed 6 bases and J 8 bases; nucleotides not matched to a gene: 9.

The chain is built from TRBV28 and TRBJ1-2; no clear D gene. CDR1 is MDHEN and CDR2 is SYDVKM in the germline V gene. V dropped 5 bases and J dropped 7 bases, with 14 bases sitting between them. The CDR3 sequence is 13 residues long. CDR3 nucleotides: TGTGCCAGCAGTCCGCGCGAAGCCCTTGGCTACACCTTC. Translated, it gives CASSPREALGYTF.

This clone has only a few counts. V usage is TRBV7-8 and J usage is TRBJ1-1; 8 bases fit TRBD1. V was clipped by 6 bases and J by 4 bases; unmatched bases: 10. CDR3 length: 15 amino acids. CDR1 is SGHVS, CDR2 FQNEAQ, per germline. The chain's CDR3 is CASRQSRTGPTEAFF. CDR3 sequence (DNA): TGTGCCAGCAGACAAAGTAGGACAGGGCCCACTGAAGCTTTCTTT.

V is TRBV25-1 and J is TRBJ2-3; no definite D call. Germline V gene data show CDR1 as MGHDK and CDR2 as SYGVNS. Deletions cut 3 bases from V and 0 bases from J, with 16 bases between. CDR3 size: 17 residues. CDR3: CASSDPRRASSTDTQYF. The CDR3 DNA sequence: TGTGCCAGCAGTGACCCAAGAAGGGCCTCTAGCACAGATACGCAGTATTTT. Variable domain in full (rest from reference TRBV25-1 and TRBJ2-3): EADIYQTPRYLVIGTGKKITLECSQTMGHDKMYWYQQDPGMELHLIHYSYGVNSTEKGDLSSESTVSRIRTEHFPLTLESARPSHTSQYLCASSDPRRASSTDTQYFGPGTRLTVL.

The rearrangement joins TRBV7-9 to TRBJ2-1; D is possibly TRBD1 (5 bases). The CDR3 is 17 amino acids. Germline CDR1 and CDR2: SEHNR and FQNEAQ (reference sequence). Trimming removed 0 bases from V and 5 bases from J, with 17 bases in between. The CDR3 DNA sequence: TGTGCCAGCAGCTTAGCTTTGTCCCAGGGTCGTCACAATGAGCAGTTCTTC. It is translated as CASSLALSQGRHNEQFF.

The chain is built from TRBV4-3 and TRBJ2-5; 9 bases are a match to TRBD2. J was trimmed by 5 bases and V by 3 bases; bases with no gene match: 4. Germline CDR1 and CDR2: LGHNA and YSLEER. The CDR3 has 14 residues. CDR3 region: CASSQGLARETQYF. The CDR3 DNA sequence: TGCGCCAGCAGCCAGGGACTAGCTCGGGAGACCCAGTACTTC.

CDR3 nucleotides: TGTGCCACCAGCATCCGACTAGCGGGACCCACAGATACGCAGTATTTT. It specifies CATSIRLAGPTDTQYF. The chain carries TRBV15 and TRBJ2-3, with TRBD2 matching over 11 bases. J gave up 2 bases and V 4 bases, and 5 bases lay outside the gene matches. Germline V gives CDR1 LNHNV, CDR2 YYDKDF (reference sequence). CDR3 length: 16 amino acids.

The J gene is TRBJ1-1, the V gene TRBV20-1; D not resolved. Trimming took off 6 bases at V and 7 bases at J, with 12 bases between the two ends. This CDR3 comprises 11 residues. CDR1 and CDR2 from the germline V gene are DFQATT and SNEGSKA (reference sequence). CDR3 sequence: CSASRTFEAFF. The CDR3 DNA reads TGCAGTGCCAGTCGGACCTTTGAAGCTTTCTTT.

J is TRBJ2-4 and V is TRBV11-2; the match to TRBD1 covers 7 bases. This CDR3 region has 14 residues. The germline gives CDR1 SGHAT, CDR2 FQNNGV. V lost 5 bases, J lost 7 bases, and 8 bases stayed unmatched. CDR3 DNA: TGTGCCAGCAGCCCCGACAGGGTCTATAACATTCAGTACTTC. Residues: CASSPDRVYNIQYF.

This clone was recorded a few times. The chain couples TRBV29-1 to TRBJ2-1, with D possibly matching TRBD2 (5 bases). This CDR3 region has 17 residues. Trimming cost V 7 bases and J 5 bases, with 27 bases left between them. Germline V gives CDR1 SQVTM, CDR2 ANQGSEA. CDR3 DNA: TGCAGCGCCGAGCGAGGTTACGGGCGGGTTGGGGACAATGAGCAGTTCTTC. It specifies CSAERGYGRVGDNEQFF.

V is TRBV5-1 and J is TRBJ2-1; TRBD1 aligns across 8 bases. J was trimmed by 3 bases and V by 4 bases; bases with no gene match: 6. This CDR3 spans 15 amino acids. The germline V gene has CDR1 SGHRS and CDR2 YFSETQ. The CDR3 sequence is CASSPQGANYNEQFF. Written as DNA, the CDR3 is TGCGCCAGCAGCCCCCAGGGGGCTAACTACAATGAGCAGTTCTTC.

This clone was seen a few times. This CDR3 reads CASTLGHRNQPQHF. CDR3 nucleotides: TGTGCCAGCACCCTGGGACACCGTAATCAGCCCCAGCATTTT. This chain links TRBV5-6 with TRBJ1-5; a weak D match, TRBD1 (6 bases). Germline V gene data show CDR1 as SGHDT and CDR2 as YYEEEE. V was cut by 6 bases and J by 4 bases, with 14 bases left in between. The CDR3 runs 14 residues.